What follows are 30 T cell receptor beta chains derived from one specimen sequenced in a study of blood T cell repertoires in COVID-19 (TCRdb year 2020). Library creation used the immunoSEQ multiplex PCR assay. The clones in this table, taken by TCRdb from immuneACCESS, are in-frame only. Not every clone is retained; where verified, under half of the shortfall comes from an unresolved V gene, and the cause of the rest is unknown. This sample has hundreds of thousands of clones in its table, and 85% of those were observed once. The ten largest clones capture around 9.8% of the sample. Sequenced: PBMCs or T cells enriched from blood (not recorded which). The receptors stem from a woman in her forties or fifties with acute COVID-19.

The chain uses TRBV14 and TRBJ2-5, with unresolved D. The V gene lost 1 base and the J gene lost 0 bases, with 9 bases spanning the gap. CDR3 size: 15 residues. Germline loops: CDR1 SGHDN, CDR2 FVKESK. CDR3 DNA: TGTGCCAGCAGCCAAGCAACAGAGTACCAAGAGACCCAGTACTTC. Translating gives CASSQATEYQETQYF.

J is TRBJ1-1 and V is TRBV19, with TRBD1 matching 9 bases. After removal of 8 bases from V and 4 bases from J, the junction contained 11 bases not matched to a gene. Germline CDR1 reads LNHDA; CDR2 reads SQIVND (reference sequence). The CDR3 extends over 15 amino acids. The CDR3 is CASSSNRGLGTEAFF. The CDR3 DNA reads TGTGCCAGTTCGAGCAACAGGGGGCTTGGCACTGAAGCTTTCTTT.

The V gene is TRBV2, the J gene TRBJ1-6; D not certain. Trimming took off 7 bases at V and 9 bases at J, with 13 bases between the two ends. The V gene's germline CDR1 is SNHLY and CDR2 FYNNEI. This CDR3 contains 13 residues. The CDR3 protein is CASMVRVGSPLHF. The CDR3 DNA is TGTGCCAGCATGGTCCGGGTTGGTTCACCCCTCCACTTT.

This rearrangement joins TRBV19 to TRBJ1-1; 9 bases align to TRBD1. The CDR3 runs 14 residues. Trimming took 6 bases from V and 3 from J; bases not matched to a gene: 5. Looked up from germline, CDR1 is LNHDA and CDR2 is SQIVND (reference sequence). The CDR3 nucleotides are TGTGCCAGTAGAACAGGGGGCGACTACACTGAAGCTTTCTTT. Translation: CASRTGGDYTEAFF.

This clone was seen a handful of times. The V call is TRBV5-8, the J call TRBJ2-1; D call uncertain. V gave up 0 bases and J gave up 0 bases, with 7 bases separating them. The CDR3 is 15 amino acids. Germline V CDR1 and CDR2: SGHTS, YDEGEE. The CDR3 bases are TGTGCCAGCAGCTTGGGGCTGTCCTCCTACAATGAGCAGTTCTTC. This sequence encodes CASSLGLSSYNEQFF.

This chain joins TRBV6-5 and TRBJ2-1; TRBD1 matches 7 bases. Germline V gene lookup returns CDR1 MNHEY and CDR2 SVGAGI. With V trimmed by 6 bases and J by 5 bases, 7 bases remained unmatched. The CDR3 has 14 amino acids. The CDR3: CASSDRVDNNEQFF. The CDR3 DNA is TGTGCCAGCAGCGACAGGGTAGACAACAATGAGCAGTTCTTC.

In this sample, this clone turned up a few times. The chain employs TRBV20-1 and TRBJ1-1; possible D gene TRBD1, 5 bases. In germline, CDR1 is DFQATT, CDR2 SNEGSKA (reference sequence). The V and J ends lost 6 bases and 5 bases respectively, with 7 bases between them. CDR3 length: 10 amino acids. The CDR3 coding sequence is TGCAGTGCGGGGCGTACTGAAGCTTTCTTT. Amino acid sequence: CSAGRTEAFF.

CDR3 nucleotide sequence: TGTGCCAGCAGCTCGGGGACAGGGAATGAAAAACTGTTTTTT. This translates into CASSSGTGNEKLFF. The chain employs TRBV5-4 and TRBJ1-4; 9 nucleotides agree with TRBD1. Germline CDR1 SGHNT, CDR2 YYREEE (reference sequence). Trimming took 3 bases from V and 5 from J; bases not matched to a gene: 2. The CDR3 runs to 14 residues.

The V and J genes are TRBV18 and TRBJ2-3, with D possibly matching TRBD2 (5 bases). The CDR3 spans 17 residues. Trimming shortened V by 3 bases and J by 4 bases, and 20 bases separated the two germline ends. The germline gives CDR1 KGHSH, CDR2 LQKENI. The CDR3, as DNA: TGTGCCAGCTCACCCAATGCGGGTCAGCCAGGAGCAGATACGCAGTATTTT. The encoded protein is CASSPNAGQPGADTQYF.

The genes are TRBV5-4 and TRBJ2-3; no firm D call. The CDR3 runs to 13 residues. Trimming removed 1 base at V and 7 bases at J, with 10 bases between. CDR1 and CDR2 (germline): SGHNT, YYREEE (reference sequence). The CDR3 protein is CASSLPRGNTQYF. The CDR3 bases are TGTGCCAGCAGCTTGCCTAGAGGAAATACGCAGTATTTT.

This clone has a handful of counts. The rearrangement uses TRBV30 and TRBJ1-2; D is unresolved. Trimming removed 1 base from V and 5 bases from J, with 11 bases in between. The CDR3 is made up of 13 amino acids. Germline CDR1 GTSNPN, CDR2 SVGIG (reference sequence). CDR3 in DNA: TGTGCCTGGAGTGCGGGGATCGGGTATGGCTACACCTTC. This codes for CAWSAGIGYGYTF.

This clone appeared a single time. J is TRBJ2-2 and V is TRBV7-8, with a weak D call TRBD2 (5 bases). The CDR3 has 15 residues. V was pared by 1 base and J by 6 bases, with 12 bases between. The germline CDR1 and CDR2 sequences are SGHVS and FQNEAQ. CDR3 sequence (DNA): TGTGCCAGCAGCTTAGATCGCGGACTGGCCGGGGAGCTGTTTTTT. It specifies CASSLDRGLAGELFF.

V gene TRBV2 combines with J gene TRBJ1-5; D remains ambiguous. From germline, CDR1 is SNHLY and CDR2 FYNNEI. V was cut by 6 bases and J by 6 bases, with 6 bases left in between. The CDR3 loop spans 11 amino acids. CDR3: CASRSGQPQHF. CDR3 nucleotides: TGTGCCAGCAGATCCGGTCAGCCCCAGCATTTT.

The chain links TRBV6-5 to TRBJ1-1, with no clear D. CDR3 length equals 16 residues. The V end was cut by 4 bases, the J end by 3 bases, with 18 bases between. Germline values: CDR1 MNHEY, CDR2 SVGAGI. CDR3 region: CASSSITGGFHTEAFF. The CDR3 DNA sequence: TGTGCCAGCAGTTCCATTACGGGAGGCTTTCACACTGAAGCTTTCTTT.

This clone was seen more than once but under ten times. The chain joins TRBV5-1 to TRBJ2-1; 10 bases agree with TRBD2. Looked up from germline, CDR1 is SGHRS and CDR2 is YFSETQ. The CDR3 has 13 amino acids. V gave up 7 bases and J gave up 6 bases; unmatched junction bases: 4. CDR3 in amino acids: CASGSGGVNEQFF. The CDR3 coding sequence is TGCGCCAGCGGGAGCGGGGGGGTCAATGAGCAGTTCTTC.

The V gene is TRBV30, the J gene TRBJ1-5; D possibly corresponds to TRBD1 (6 bases). CDR3 length equals 14 residues. The germline V gene has CDR1 GTSNPN and CDR2 SVGIG (reference sequence). V was shortened by 4 bases and J by 1 base, with 11 bases between the two germline ends. In DNA form, the CDR3 reads TGTGCCTGGACTAAGGGGGGGAGCAATCAGCCCCAGCATTTT. It encodes CAWTKGGSNQPQHF.

The V gene is TRBV11-1, the J gene TRBJ2-7, with D possibly matching TRBD1 (8 bases). CDR3 length equals 16 residues. The germline gives CDR1 SGHAT, CDR2 FQDESV (reference sequence). V lost 4 bases and J lost 1, with 17 bases in between. The CDR3 nucleotides are TGTGCCAGCAGCTCCGGACAGGGAGGGAAGTCCTACGAGCAGTACTTC. It yields the protein CASSSGQGGKSYEQYF.

The gene calls are TRBV19 and TRBJ2-3, with D perhaps matching TRBD1 (5 bases). Germline V gene data show CDR1 as LNHDA and CDR2 as SQIVND (reference sequence). The CDR3 consists of 14 residues. The ends were cut back, 3 bases at V and 6 bases at J, with 13 bases in the middle. In nucleotides, the CDR3 is TGTGCCAGTAGTATCGGGCAGGGCGCGGATACGCAGTATTTT. Its translation is CASSIGQGADTQYF.

The chain has TRBV4-3 and TRBJ2-7; D unresolved. CDR3 size: 16 residues. CDR1 LGHNA and CDR2 YSLEER come from the germline V gene. V dropped 0 bases and J dropped 3 bases, with 15 bases sitting between them. Here the CDR3 DNA reads TGCGCCAGCAGCCAAGATGTCGATCCAGGCCGCTACGAGCAGTACTTC. Encoded protein: CASSQDVDPGRYEQYF.

The J gene is TRBJ1-3, the V gene TRBV9; D is undetermined. Germline V gives CDR1 SGDLS, CDR2 YYNGEE. This CDR3 is built from 15 residues. V lost 0 bases to trimming and J lost 4 bases, with 11 bases between them. The CDR3 coding sequence is TGTGCCAGCAGCGTAGGGGTCGCGGGGGGAAACACCATATATTTT. It yields the protein CASSVGVAGGNTIYF. Complete variable domain (other parts from reference TRBV9 and TRBJ1-3): DSGVTQTPKHLITATGQRVTLRCSPRSGDLSVYWYQQSLDQGLQFLIQYYNGEERAKGNILERFSAQQFPDLHSELNLSSLELGDSALYFCASSVGVAGGNTIYFGEGSWLTVV.

The genes are TRBV6-2 or TRBV6-3 and TRBJ2-6; 7 bases line up with TRBD1. After removal of 5 bases from V and 0 bases from J, the junction contained 1 base not matched to a gene. This CDR3 region has 15 residues. CDR1 is MNHEY and CDR2 is SVGEGT in the germline V gene. CDR3 protein: CASSRTGSGANVLTF. In DNA form, the CDR3 reads TGTGCCAGCAGTCGGACAGGCTCTGGGGCCAACGTCCTGACTTTC.

V usage is TRBV16 and J usage is TRBJ1-6; 10 nucleotides agree with TRBD1. The CDR3 spans 14 residues. The germline CDR1 and CDR2 sequences are KGHSY and FQNENV. The J segment lost 9 bases and the V segment lost 9 bases, leaving 8 bases of the junction unmatched. CDR3: CASMPGQGISPLHF. The CDR3 DNA is TGTGCCAGTATGCCGGGACAGGGGATTTCACCCCTCCACTTT.

The chain joins TRBV11-1 to TRBJ2-7; TRBD1 aligns across 8 bases. The V and J ends lost 5 bases and 4 bases, in that order; junction bases with no gene match: 10. The CDR3 has 15 residues. The germline V gene encodes CDR1 SGHAT and CDR2 FQDESV (reference sequence). Here the CDR3 DNA reads TGTGCCAGCAGCCTAAGGACAGGGCTCGGTTACGAGCAGTACTTC. Translating gives CASSLRTGLGYEQYF.

This CDR3 is CASSQGGAGGNYGYTF. The DNA of the CDR3 is TGCGCCAGCAGCCAAGGCGGAGCCGGGGGGAACTATGGCTACACCTTC. The chain recombines TRBV4-3 with TRBJ1-2, with D possibly TRBD1 on 5 matching bases. Germline assignment: CDR1 LGHNA and CDR2 YSLEER. Trimming left V 1 base short and J 2 bases short, with 14 bases between. This CDR3 region has 16 residues.

In this sample, this clone turned up once. The V gene is TRBV19, the J gene TRBJ1-1, with 7 nucleotides matching TRBD1. The trim removed 8 bases at V and 1 base at J, leaving 4 bases unmatched. This CDR3 has 13 amino acids. Germline V lookup: CDR1 LNHDA, CDR2 SQIVND (reference sequence). The CDR3 spells CASLDRRNTEAFF. The DNA of the CDR3 is TGTGCCAGTCTGGACAGGAGGAACACTGAAGCTTTCTTT.

The V call is TRBV11-2, the J call TRBJ2-7; D unresolved. Germline V gene lookup returns CDR1 SGHAT and CDR2 FQNNGV. This CDR3 comprises 12 residues. V lost 5 bases, J lost 5 bases, and 10 bases lay in between. CDR3 bases: TGTGCCAGCAGCCCAATAGCTAACGAGCAGTACTTC. Translated, it gives CASSPIANEQYF.

A few counts support this clone. V gene TRBV4-1 combines with J gene TRBJ2-3, with a weak D call TRBD1 (7 bases). CDR1 is MGHRA, CDR2 YSYEKL, per germline. The CDR3 sequence is 16 residues long. V lost 0 bases and J 6 bases, leaving 16 bases between the germline ends. The CDR3 region is CASSQDGGGTRDTQYF. CDR3 coding DNA: TGCGCCAGCAGCCAAGATGGAGGGGGCACCAGGGATACGCAGTATTTT.

The genes are TRBV27 and TRBJ1-5; D is uncertain. The CDR3 runs to 13 residues. Germline assignment: CDR1 MNHEY and CDR2 SMNVEV (reference sequence). V lost 3 bases, J lost 3 bases, and 6 bases lay in between. In DNA form, the CDR3 reads TGTGCCAGCAGTTTGGGCTACAATCAGCCCCAGCATTTT. The encoded protein is CASSLGYNQPQHF.

This chain joins TRBV27 and TRBJ2-7; no reliable D call. Trimming took off 0 bases at V and 3 bases at J, with 15 bases between the two ends. Germline lookup yields CDR1 MNHEY and CDR2 SMNVEV (reference sequence). The CDR3 runs to 16 residues. The CDR3 protein is CASSLSPGGSYYEQYF. In DNA, the CDR3 is TGTGCCAGCAGTTTATCCCCAGGTGGCAGCTACTACGAGCAGTACTTC.

The genes are TRBV13 and TRBJ2-3, with D possibly being TRBD2 (6 bases). CDR3 length: 16 residues. Trimming left V 2 bases short and J 5 bases short, with 17 bases between. Germline assignment: CDR1 PRHDT and CDR2 FYEKMQ (reference sequence). The CDR3, as DNA: TGTGCCAGCAGCTTAAAAAGCGGGCGGTCAGGAGATACGCAGTATTTT. It encodes CASSLKSGRSGDTQYF.